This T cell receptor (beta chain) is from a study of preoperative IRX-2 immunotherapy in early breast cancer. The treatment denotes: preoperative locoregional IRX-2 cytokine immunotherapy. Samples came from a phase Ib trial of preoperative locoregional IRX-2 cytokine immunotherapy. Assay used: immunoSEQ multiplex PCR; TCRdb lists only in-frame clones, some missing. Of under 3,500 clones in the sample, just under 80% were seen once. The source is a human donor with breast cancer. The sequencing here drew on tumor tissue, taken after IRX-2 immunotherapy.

The CDR3 spells CASSLWADTQYF. As DNA, the CDR3 is TGTGCCAGCAGTTTGTGGGCAGATACGCAGTATTTT. This chain joins TRBV28 and TRBJ2-3; D is uncertain. V lost 3 bases to trimming and J lost 4 bases, with 5 bases between them. Germline V CDR1 and CDR2: MDHEN, SYDVKM. There are 12 residues in the CDR3.